The clone carrying this T cell receptor (beta chain) was observed once. What it binds is not known. The entry originates in a study of a mutant IDH1 vaccine in newly diagnosed glioma. Time point: week 5, during vaccination. The study gave 300 ug of mutant IDH1 20-mer peptide per vaccine dose, with topical imiquimod. Clones were read by immunoSEQ multiplex PCR, and TCRdb kept only the in-frame ones, dropping some. The data contain 45,000 to 65,000 clones, approximately 86% of them singletons. Sequencing was performed on PBMCs, taken from a glioma patient whose treatment included an IDH1 peptide vaccine. The sequence derives from a woman between 18 and 30 years old with glioma. Some clones in this sample may be carry-over from other donors' samples.

The CDR3 nucleotides are TGTGCCTGTACACGTGGACGGGGTGGGAACACTGAAGCTTTCTTT. It codes for CACTRGRGGNTEAFF. V gene TRBV30 combines with J gene TRBJ1-1; D ambiguous. V was clipped by 6 bases and J by 1 base, with 18 bases between them. The germline gives CDR1 GTSNPN, CDR2 SVGIG (reference sequence). This CDR3 is built from 15 residues. The full variable domain, in which reference TRBV30 and TRBJ1-1 provide the parts outside the CDR3, is SQTIHQWPATLVQPVGSPLSLECTVEGTSNPNLYWYRQAAGRGLQLLFYSVGIGQISSEVPQNLSASRPQDRQFILSSKKLLLSDSGFYLCACTRGRGGNTEAFFGQGTRLTVV.